This T cell receptor beta chain was identified during a study of OX40 agonist ivuxolimab in advanced cancers. About the investigation overall: Ivuxolimab, which targeted the costimulatory receptor OX40 (CD134), was an agonistic, fully human IgG2 monoclonal antibody. Intravenous ivuxolimab was administered to patients every 2 weeks at six dose levels: 0.01, 0.1, 0.3, 1.5, 3 and 10 mg/kg. Peripheral TCRbeta sequencing aimed to test whether ivuxolimab altered TCR sequence diversity and caused clonal T-cell expansion. Patients were allowed to have had prior anti-PD-1, anti-PD-L1 or anti-CTLA-4 therapy, and 40% of the dose-escalation patients had been treated with checkpoint inhibitors. The paper describes the monotherapy dose-escalation part (N ≈ 51 patients) of the phase I trial of ivuxolimab. Of the 52 patients in dose escalation, 19 had hepatocellular carcinoma, about 15 had melanoma, 9 had renal cell carcinoma and 9 had head and neck cancer. The dose-escalation cohort was over 70% male with a mean age of 60 years, ranging from roughly 20 to 80. Three dose-escalation patients achieved partial responses, one with hepatocellular carcinoma and two with cutaneous melanoma.

Patients with autoimmune disease history or receiving systemic immunosuppression were excluded from the trial. In every dose cohort, peripheral blood was drawn for TCR sequencing at baseline, cycle 4 day 1, and cycle 7 day 1. Samples were obtained from an open-label, multicenter, first-in-human phase I dose-escalation trial of ivuxolimab. Adults with locally advanced or metastatic melanoma, renal cell carcinoma, hepatocellular carcinoma or head and neck squamous cell carcinoma were enrolled in the trial. CD4+ and CD8+ T cells were sorted separately from peripheral blood before TCR sequencing. To sequence the TCRbeta CDR3 region, genomic DNA was isolated from the sorted cells. The immunoSEQ Assay was used to sequence the TCRbeta CDR3 regions. Entries here come from immuneACCESS through TCRdb and include only in-frame sequences with V and J called. Some clones fail to appear in such tables; in the studies checked, an unresolved V gene covers under half of the shortfall, and the cause of the remainder is unknown. A total of some 80,000 clones appear in this sample, approximately 95% of them only once. Around 21% of the sample is taken by the ten largest.

Between the V and J ends, shortened by 2 bases and 6 bases respectively, the junction contains 14 bases. The CDR3 has 15 amino acids, counting the end cysteine and phenylalanine. The only DNA kept is the CDR3, 45 bases in frame from the first base. Per the germline V gene, SGHRS is the CDR1 and YFSETQ is the CDR2. What the work shows at the level of the full study, not this receptor alone: Low levels of normalized T-cell clonal expansion were also shown by some nonresponding patients. After ivuxolimab, expanded clones were on average more numerous among CD8+ T cells than among CD4+ T cells. Partial responders in the 0.1-3.0 mg/kg groups had among the lowest normalized peripheral clonal expansion, especially among CD8+ T cells. At doses of 0.1 to 3.0 mg/kg, clonal expansion of both CD4+ and CD8+ blood T cells was observed from baseline to week 6. Which antigens the clonally expanded peripheral T cells were specific for was not determined.

Worth noting for this clone: The target of this receptor is not known. The input lacks base qualities; no much larger clone sits a single base away.

The rearranged chain carries TRBV5-1 and TRBJ2-2; the D region possibly corresponds to TRBD1 (5 bases align). The clonotype was recovered from an adult with an advanced solid tumor such as melanoma, head and neck, liver or kidney cancer. The sample in question was CD4+ or CD8+ T cells sorted from blood, obtained in a trial of the OX40 agonist ivuxolimab. The CDR3 protein: CASSLKDTFAGELFF. At the DNA level, the sequence is TGCGCCAGCAGCTTAAAGGACACCTTCGCCGGGGAGCTGTTTTTT.